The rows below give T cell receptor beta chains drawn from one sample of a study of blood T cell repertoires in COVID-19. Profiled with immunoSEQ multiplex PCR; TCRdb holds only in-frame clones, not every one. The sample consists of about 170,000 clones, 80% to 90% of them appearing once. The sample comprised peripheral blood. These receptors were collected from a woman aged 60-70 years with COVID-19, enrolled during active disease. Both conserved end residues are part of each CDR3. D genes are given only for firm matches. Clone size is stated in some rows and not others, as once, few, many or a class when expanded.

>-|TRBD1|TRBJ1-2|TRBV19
CASSTAQGAVRNGYTF
TGTGCCAGTAGCACGGCCCAGGGGGCGGTGAGAAATGGCTACACCTTC
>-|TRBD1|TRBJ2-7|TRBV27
CASRRMDRAGYEQYF
TGTGCCAGCCGCAGAATGGACAGGGCCGGCTACGAGCAGTACTTC
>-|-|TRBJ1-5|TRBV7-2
CASSHTGMGQPQHF
TGTGCCAGCAGCCATACAGGGATGGGGCAGCCCCAGCATTTT
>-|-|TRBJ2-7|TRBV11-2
CASSLDRTYEQYF
TGTGCCAGCAGCTTAGACAGAACCTACGAGCAGTACTTC
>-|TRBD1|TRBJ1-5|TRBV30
CAWSSGTGVALYSNQPQHF
TGTGCCTGGAGTTCCGGGACAGGGGTCGCACTCTATAGCAATCAGCCCCAGCATTTT
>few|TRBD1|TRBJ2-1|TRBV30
CAWSVPGQGYEQFF
TGTGCCTGGAGTGTACCCGGACAGGGATATGAGCAGTTCTTC
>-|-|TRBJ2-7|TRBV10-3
CAISESRRDEQYF
TGTGCCATCAGTGAGTCTCGCCGGGACGAGCAGTACTTC
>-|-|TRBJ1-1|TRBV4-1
CASSQEWVSTAMNTEAFF
TGCGCCAGCAGCCAGGAATGGGTTTCGACAGCTATGAACACTGAAGCTTTCTTT
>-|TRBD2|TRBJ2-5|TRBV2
CASSGTSGSGETQYF
TGTGCCAGCAGTGGGACTAGCGGGAGCGGTGAGACCCAGTACTTC
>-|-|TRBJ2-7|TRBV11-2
CASSLETVDSYEQYF
TGTGCCAGCAGCTTAGAGACAGTCGACTCCTACGAGCAGTACTTC
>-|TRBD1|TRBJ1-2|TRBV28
CASSSQGHYGYTF
TGTGCCAGCAGTTCACAGGGGCACTATGGCTACACCTTC
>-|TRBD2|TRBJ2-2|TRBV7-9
CASRTQSGNHGELFF
TGTGCCAGCAGGACCCAAAGCGGGAACCACGGGGAGCTGTTTTTT
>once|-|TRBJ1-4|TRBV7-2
CASSPQTGKNEKLFF
TGTGCCAGCAGCCCTCAGACAGGCAAAAATGAAAAACTGTTTTTT
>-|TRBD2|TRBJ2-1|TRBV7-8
CASSRVGTSGSHEQFF
TGTGCCAGCAGCCGCGTCGGGACTAGCGGGAGTCATGAGCAGTTCTTC
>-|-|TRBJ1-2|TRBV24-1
CATSDPGRGGYTF
TGTGCCACCAGTGATCCGGGTCGTGGTGGCTACACCTTC
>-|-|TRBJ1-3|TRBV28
CASSLQTNSGNTIYF
TGTGCCAGCAGTTTACAGACAAACTCTGGAAACACCATATATTTT
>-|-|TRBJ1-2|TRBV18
CASSPQAPDGYTF
TGTGCCAGCTCACCGCAGGCGCCGGATGGCTACACCTTC
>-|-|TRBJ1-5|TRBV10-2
CATSSLGDNQPQHF
TGCGCCACCAGCTCCCTAGGAGACAATCAGCCCCAGCATTTT
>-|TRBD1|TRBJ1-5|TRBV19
CASTLVGQAPNQPQHF
TGTGCCAGTACCCTAGTGGGACAGGCACCAAATCAGCCCCAGCATTTT
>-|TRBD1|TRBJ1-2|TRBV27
CASSLGQGAGYTF
TGTGCCAGCAGTTTAGGACAGGGGGCTGGCTACACCTTC
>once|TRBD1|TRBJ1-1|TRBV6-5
CASSYFSQGASEAFF
TGTGCCAGCAGTTACTTCTCCCAGGGGGCCAGTGAAGCTTTCTTT
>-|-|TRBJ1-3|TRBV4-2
CASSQGPRGGSGNTIYF
TGTGCCAGCAGCCAAGGGCCGAGGGGGGGTTCTGGAAACACCATATATTTT
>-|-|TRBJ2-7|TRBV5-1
CASSLDSGFYEQYF
TGCGCCAGCAGCTTAGATTCAGGGTTCTACGAGCAGTACTTC
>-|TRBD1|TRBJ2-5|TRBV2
CASSVTRQGAETQYF
TGTGCCAGCAGTGTCACAAGACAGGGGGCTGAGACCCAGTACTTC
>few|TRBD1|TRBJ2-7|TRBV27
CASSPWGQGTLEQYF
TGTGCCAGCAGTCCATGGGGACAGGGAACCTTGGAGCAGTACTTC
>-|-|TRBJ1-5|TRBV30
CAWSPGMSNQPQHF
TGTGCCTGGAGCCCAGGGATGAGCAATCAGCCCCAGCATTTT
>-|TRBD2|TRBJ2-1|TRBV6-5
CASSPAGGPNEQFF
TGTGCCAGCAGCCCCGCGGGAGGGCCTAATGAGCAGTTCTTC
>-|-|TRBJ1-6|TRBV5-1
CASSLVMGGSPLHF
TGCGCCAGCAGCTTGGTTATGGGGGGTTCACCCCTCCACTTT
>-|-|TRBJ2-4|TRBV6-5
CASSYSGPKNIQYF
TGTGCCAGCAGTTACTCGGGGCCCAAAAACATTCAGTACTTC
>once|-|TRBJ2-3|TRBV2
CASSGLQWDTQYF
TGTGCCAGCAGCGGACTCCAGTGGGATACGCAGTATTTT
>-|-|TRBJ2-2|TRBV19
CASSIERGTGELFF
TGTGCCAGTAGTATTGAAAGGGGGACCGGGGAGCTGTTTTTT
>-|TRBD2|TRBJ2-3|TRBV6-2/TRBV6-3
CASSYKREGYTDTQYF
TGTGCCAGCAGTTACAAGCGGGAGGGGTACACAGATACGCAGTATTTT
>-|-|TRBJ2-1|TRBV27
CASSWRDSYNEQFF
TGTGCCAGCAGTTGGAGAGACTCCTACAATGAGCAGTTCTTC
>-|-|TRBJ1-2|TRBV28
CASSLPGGGYGYTF
TGTGCCAGCAGTCTCCCGGGAGGGGGCTATGGCTACACCTTC
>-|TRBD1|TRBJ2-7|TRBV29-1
CSVVGQGVAEQYF
TGCAGCGTCGTTGGACAGGGGGTCGCTGAGCAGTACTTC
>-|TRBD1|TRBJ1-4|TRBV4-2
CASSQAGTAGATNEKLFF
TGTGCCAGCAGCCAAGCAGGGACAGCGGGTGCAACTAATGAAAAACTGTTTTTT
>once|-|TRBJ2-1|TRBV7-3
CASSFIGLNNEQFF
TGTGCCAGCAGCTTCATCGGACTAAACAATGAGCAGTTCTTC
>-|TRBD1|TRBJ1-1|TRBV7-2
CASSLELYRQGRGAFF
TGTGCCAGCAGCTTAGAACTGTACCGACAGGGGAGGGGAGCTTTCTTT
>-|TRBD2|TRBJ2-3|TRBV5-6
CASSLRTSNTDTQYF
TGTGCCAGCAGCTTACGGACTAGCAACACAGATACGCAGTATTTT
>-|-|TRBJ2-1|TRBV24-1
CATSDRRRVGYNEQFF
TGTGCCACCAGTGACCGAAGACGGGTTGGGTACAATGAGCAGTTCTTC
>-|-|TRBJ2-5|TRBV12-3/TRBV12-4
CASSLDGGETQYF
TGTGCCAGCAGTTTAGACGGGGGAGAGACCCAGTACTTC
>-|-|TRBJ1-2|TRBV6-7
CARDQVYLFYGYTF
TGTGCCAGGGATCAGGTCTACCTCTTCTATGGCTACACCTTC
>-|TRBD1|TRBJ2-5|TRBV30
CAWETGQVTQETQYF
TGTGCCTGGGAAACCGGACAGGTAACGCAAGAGACCCAGTACTTC
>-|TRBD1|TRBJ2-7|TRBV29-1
CSVEDLGQGPYEQYF
TGCAGCGTTGAAGATCTCGGACAGGGGCCCTACGAGCAGTACTTC
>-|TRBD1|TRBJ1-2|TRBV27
CASSFSGTGTLGYTF
TGTGCCAGCAGTTTTTCCGGGACAGGGACGTTGGGCTACACCTTC
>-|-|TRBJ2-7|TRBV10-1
CASSRDRSSYEQYF
TGCGCCAGCAGCCGCGACAGGAGCTCCTACGAGCAGTACTTC
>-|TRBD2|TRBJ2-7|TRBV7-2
CASSQTLAGDVQYF
TGTGCCAGCAGCCAAACACTAGCGGGAGACGTACAGTACTTC
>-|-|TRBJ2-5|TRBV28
CASSFRVPLTETQYF
TGTGCCAGCAGTTTTCGGGTTCCATTGACAGAGACCCAGTACTTC
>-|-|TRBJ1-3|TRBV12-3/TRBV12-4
CASSLNSGNTIYF
TGTGCCAGCAGTTTGAACAGTGGAAACACCATATATTTT
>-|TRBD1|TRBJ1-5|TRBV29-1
CSVAGGDQPQHF
TGCAGCGTTGCAGGGGGCGATCAGCCCCAGCATTTT
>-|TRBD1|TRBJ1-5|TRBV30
CAWDRESQPQHF
TGTGCCTGGGACAGGGAAAGTCAGCCCCAGCATTTT
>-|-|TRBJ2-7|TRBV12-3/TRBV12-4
CASRPLQGHEQYF
TGTGCCAGTCGGCCCCTCCAGGGCCACGAGCAGTACTTC